The rows below give T cell receptor beta chains drawn from one sample of a study of patients and donors after allogeneic stem cell transplantation. One entry per CDR3 protein, called by TCRdb with MiXCR from the RT-PCR reads. The sample holds approximately 220,000 distinct CDR3 sequences, around 40% seen once. Material for sequencing was blood, either unsorted or a sorted T cell fraction (not recorded which). These receptors were taken from a human donor who was either an allogeneic HSCT recipient or a stem cell or donor lymphocyte infusion donor (not recorded which). It is not recorded whose cells these are; they may come from a transplant donor. The conserved cysteine and the conserved F or W are not part of the CDR3 here.

CDR3: SASPTGGLSSYNSPLH; V: TRBV20-1; J: TRBJ1-6
CDR3: ASRPHDRTFQETQY; V: TRBV27; J: TRBJ2-5
CDR3: ASSLALAGPSSTDTQY; V: TRBV5-1; J: TRBJ2-3
CDR3: ASSKRGQGPFNTEAF; V: TRBV21-1; J: TRBJ1-1
CDR3: ASSFWGEANEKLF; V: TRBV5-1; J: TRBJ1-4
CDR3: ASSQKPPYRNTEAF; V: TRBV4-3; J: TRBJ1-1
CDR3: ASSLRQGLANEKLF; V: TRBV7-6; J: TRBJ1-4
CDR3: ASRGPTGFAAEAF; V: TRBV27; J: TRBJ1-1
CDR3: ASRDDRDRGNSPLH; V: TRBV28; J: TRBJ1-6
CDR3: SARGTGNSPLH; V: TRBV20-1; J: TRBJ1-6
CDR3: SAREPSMNTEAF; V: TRBV20-1; J: TRBJ1-1
CDR3: ASSDARDRQPQH; V: TRBV25-1; J: TRBJ1-5
CDR3: ATSRAGSNQPQH; V: TRBV15; J: TRBJ1-5
CDR3: SVEEEAREQF; V: TRBV29-1; J: TRBJ2-1
CDR3: ASSLSSLGPQH; V: TRBV28; J: TRBJ1-5
CDR3: ASSPTGVGTEAF; V: TRBV7-3; J: TRBJ1-1
CDR3: ASSPQAGRRNEQF; V: TRBV5-1; J: TRBJ2-1
CDR3: ASSRTGGSGGNTIY; V: TRBV5-1; J: TRBJ1-3
CDR3: AISGEGIGTNEKLF; V: TRBV10-3; J: TRBJ1-4
CDR3: ASSLERWTSPQEQY; V: TRBV7-2; J: TRBJ2-7
CDR3: AITGQPLYGYT; V: TRBV10-3; J: TRBJ1-2
CDR3: ASSRTEGGTDTQY; V: TRBV12-3/TRBV12-4; J: TRBJ2-3
CDR3: ASMTQNRQY; V: TRBV12-3/TRBV12-4; J: TRBJ2-7
CDR3: SVEEGLTGELF; V: TRBV29-1; J: TRBJ2-2
CDR3: ASSPQGRLSNVLT; V: TRBV18; J: TRBJ2-6
CDR3: SARDDGRPNTEAF; V: TRBV20-1; J: TRBJ1-1
CDR3: ATSRVENSPLH; V: TRBV15; J: TRBJ1-6